This is a list of T cell receptor beta chains from one sample in a study of T cell responses to AZD1222 COVID-19 vaccine. Clones were sequenced by immunoSEQ multiplex PCR, and TCRdb holds only the in-frame ones, with some missing. The sample consists of 90,000 to 130,000 clones, 70% to 90% of them appearing once. The source was peripheral blood, collected on day 0 of AZD1222 vaccination. The receptors here all came from an adult in good health. Each CDR3 is given with its conserved first and last residue. A D gene is named only where the DNA matches it firmly. Some rows have no size entry. The others give once, few or many, or a class for an expanded clone.

v_call	j_call	clone_size	d_call	cdr3_nt	cdr3_aa
TRBV29-1	TRBJ2-2	NA	TRBD1	TGCAGCGTGCAGGACAGGGGGCTCGGCACCGGGGAGCTGTTTTTT	CSVQDRGLGTGELFF
TRBV18	TRBJ2-1	NA	NA	TGTGCCAGCTCACTCCCGTCCTGGGGGGTAGCCTCCTACAATGAGCAGTTCTTC	CASSLPSWGVASYNEQFF
TRBV2	TRBJ1-1	NA	TRBD1	TGTGCCAGCAGTACAGGGGGTTGGACTGAAGCTTTCTTT	CASSTGGWTEAFF
TRBV18	TRBJ2-7	NA	TRBD2	TGTGCCAGCTCTCAAAGCGGGGGGGCAAACGGCGAGCAGTACTTC	CASSQSGGANGEQYF
TRBV7-8	TRBJ2-7	NA	NA	TGTGCCAGCAGCTTAGGGACCCATCGGCGGGAGCAGTACTTC	CASSLGTHRREQYF
TRBV6-5	TRBJ2-7	NA	NA	TGTGCCAGCAGGCGGTCGAGCCCCCACGAGCAGTACTTC	CASRRSSPHEQYF
TRBV4-2	TRBJ2-7	NA	TRBD2	TGTGCCAGCAGCCAAGAGCCGGGACTAGCCTTCTACGAGCAGTACTTC	CASSQEPGLAFYEQYF
TRBV28	TRBJ2-4	NA	NA	TGTGCCAGCAGCCAGCAATCAACCAGGACGGTTCAGTACTTC	CASSQQSTRTVQYF
TRBV4-2	TRBJ1-2	NA	NA	TGTGCCAGCAGCCCCACAAGGGAGGGCTACACCTTC	CASSPTREGYTF
TRBV24-1	TRBJ2-5	NA	NA	TGTGCCACCAGTGATAATTATCGAAGAGAGACCCAGTACTTC	CATSDNYRRETQYF
TRBV3-1/TRBV3-2	TRBJ2-4	NA	NA	TGTGCCAGCAGCCAAGAAGCAGAGAAAAACATTCAGTACTTC	CASSQEAEKNIQYF
TRBV12-3/TRBV12-4	TRBJ1-2	NA	NA	TGTGCCTCGCCCCCTTTCGGTGGCTACACCTTC	CASPPFGGYTF
TRBV5-4	TRBJ2-1	NA	TRBD2	TGTGCCAGCAGCCCTCCGACTAGCGGTCTGAATGAGCAGTTCTTC	CASSPPTSGLNEQFF
TRBV19	TRBJ2-6	NA	NA	TGTGCCAGTACCGGGACCCCCTCTGGGGCCAACGTCCTGACTTTC	CASTGTPSGANVLTF
TRBV7-9	TRBJ2-3	NA	TRBD2	TGTGCCAGCAGCTTACTAGCGGGGGGGCCTGGCACAGATACGCAGTATTTT	CASSLLAGGPGTDTQYF
TRBV5-6	TRBJ1-5	once	NA	TGTGCCAGCAGCTTCTGGGGGAGCAATCAGCCCCAGCATTTT	CASSFWGSNQPQHF
TRBV2	TRBJ2-3	once	NA	TGTGCCAGCAGTGAAAGATGGAGCGCTTGGCAGTATTTT	CASSERWSAWQYF
TRBV18	TRBJ2-5	NA	NA	TGTGCCAGCTCACCTGAAGCAGAGACCCAGTACTTC	CASSPEAETQYF
TRBV11-2	TRBJ1-5	few	TRBD1	TGTGCCAGCAGCTTAGACCCCCAGGAGGGACAGGCAGGGGCCCAGCATTTT	CASSLDPQEGQAGAQHF
TRBV12-5	TRBJ2-1	NA	TRBD2	TGTGCTAGTGGTTTGGGTGATAGCGGGGGGGCAGTGAGGAATGAGCAGTTCTTC	CASGLGDSGGAVRNEQFF
TRBV5-5	TRBJ1-2	NA	NA	TGTGCCAGCAGCTTCAGTCCCAACTATGGCTACACCTTC	CASSFSPNYGYTF
TRBV7-8	TRBJ1-5	NA	NA	TGTGCCAGCAGCTTTGGGGGAACGAATCAGCCCCAGCATTTT	CASSFGGTNQPQHF
TRBV29-1	TRBJ2-7	NA	TRBD1	TGCAGCGTTGGAAAGACAGGGGGGAACGAGCAGTACTTC	CSVGKTGGNEQYF
TRBV5-1	TRBJ1-1	NA	NA	TGCGCCAGCAGCTTGTGGCCCGCTACAGGGAACACTGAAGCTTTCTTT	CASSLWPATGNTEAFF
TRBV30	TRBJ2-7	NA	TRBD2	TGTGCCTGGAGCATTTTCCCGACTAGCGGGAGTTTACACGAGCAGTACTTC	CAWSIFPTSGSLHEQYF
TRBV25-1	TRBJ1-6	NA	NA	TGTGCCAGCAGTAGGACTGGCTATAATTCACCCCTCCACTTT	CASSRTGYNSPLHF
TRBV28	TRBJ1-5	NA	NA	TGTGCCAGCAGTTCGGTCCCCGGAGGCAATCAGCCCCAGCATTTT	CASSSVPGGNQPQHF
TRBV7-6	TRBJ2-1	NA	NA	TGTGCCAGCAGCCGAGCGCCTCTCAGGGATAATGAGCAGTTCTTC	CASSRAPLRDNEQFF
TRBV18	TRBJ2-3	NA	NA	TGTGCCAGCTCACCGATGACGGGGCGCCAGGATACGCAGTATTTT	CASSPMTGRQDTQYF
TRBV6-5	TRBJ1-5	NA	NA	TGTGCCAGCAGGTTACAGGGTAGGATCGATCAGCCCCAGCATTTT	CASRLQGRIDQPQHF
TRBV28	TRBJ1-2	NA	NA	TGTGCCAGCAGTTTAGAATCGGGCGGCCGACCGTACACCTTC	CASSLESGGRPYTF
TRBV28	TRBJ1-5	NA	NA	TGTGCCAGCAGTTTATTTGCCAGGGAGGGCAATCAGCCCCAGCATTTT	CASSLFAREGNQPQHF
TRBV12-3/TRBV12-4	TRBJ1-2	few	NA	TGTGCCAGCAGTCAACGAGGAATTGGTGGCTACACCTTC	CASSQRGIGGYTF
TRBV5-1	TRBJ2-3	few	TRBD2	TGCGCCAGCAGCCTCGGACTAGCGGGGGCAGATACGCAGTATTTT	CASSLGLAGADTQYF
TRBV30	TRBJ1-5	NA	NA	TGTGCCTGGAGTACACAGGGTAATCAGCCCCAGCATTTT	CAWSTQGNQPQHF